The sequence of this T cell receptor beta chain was determined in a study of blood T cells in healthy people across ages. The germline V gene encodes CDR1 DFQATT and CDR2 SNEGSKA (reference sequence). The V segment lost 0 bases and the J segment 1 base; nucleotides outside the gene matches: 4. The CDR3 extends over 16 amino acids. This clonotype was seen once. The antigen is undetermined. Whole-study findings and limits: Possibly, changes in expanded clonotypes were confounded because donor CMV status was unknown. Diversity of TCR beta per million T cells declined in a roughly linear way with age. When set beside aged donors, long-lived donors presented more naive CD4+ cells and higher diversity.

Primers used in a second PCR of roughly 7 to 12 cycles were a sample-barcoded 5' primer and a J-beta primer mix. MiXCR, applied by TCRdb to the 5' RACE reads, yields one record per CDR3 protein. The sample includes approximately 600,000 distinct CDR3 sequences, about 54% of them seen just once. This chain links TRBV20-1 with TRBJ1-1; 11 nucleotides match TRBD1. The receptor's source is a man in his sixties in good health. Sequencing was done on a sample of blood. The CDR3 here is CSARDPGQGANTEAFF. Written as DNA, the CDR3 is TGCAGTGCTAGAGACCCCGGACAGGGGGCGAACACTGAAGCTTTCTTT.